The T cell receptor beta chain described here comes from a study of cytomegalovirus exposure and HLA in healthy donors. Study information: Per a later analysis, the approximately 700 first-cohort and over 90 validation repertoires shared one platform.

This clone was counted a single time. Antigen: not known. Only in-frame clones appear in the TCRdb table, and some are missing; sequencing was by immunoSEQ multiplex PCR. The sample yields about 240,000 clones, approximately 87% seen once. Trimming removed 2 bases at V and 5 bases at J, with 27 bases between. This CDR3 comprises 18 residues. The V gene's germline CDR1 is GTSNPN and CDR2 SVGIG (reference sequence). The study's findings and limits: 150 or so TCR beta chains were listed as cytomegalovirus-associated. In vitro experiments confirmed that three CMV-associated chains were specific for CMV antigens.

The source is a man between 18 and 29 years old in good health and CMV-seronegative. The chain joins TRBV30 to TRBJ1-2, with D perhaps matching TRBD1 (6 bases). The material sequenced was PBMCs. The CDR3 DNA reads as TGTGCCTGGAGTCTTAATACCCCCCGGACAGAAAACCTATATGGCTACACCTTC. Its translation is CAWSLNTPRTENLYGYTF.